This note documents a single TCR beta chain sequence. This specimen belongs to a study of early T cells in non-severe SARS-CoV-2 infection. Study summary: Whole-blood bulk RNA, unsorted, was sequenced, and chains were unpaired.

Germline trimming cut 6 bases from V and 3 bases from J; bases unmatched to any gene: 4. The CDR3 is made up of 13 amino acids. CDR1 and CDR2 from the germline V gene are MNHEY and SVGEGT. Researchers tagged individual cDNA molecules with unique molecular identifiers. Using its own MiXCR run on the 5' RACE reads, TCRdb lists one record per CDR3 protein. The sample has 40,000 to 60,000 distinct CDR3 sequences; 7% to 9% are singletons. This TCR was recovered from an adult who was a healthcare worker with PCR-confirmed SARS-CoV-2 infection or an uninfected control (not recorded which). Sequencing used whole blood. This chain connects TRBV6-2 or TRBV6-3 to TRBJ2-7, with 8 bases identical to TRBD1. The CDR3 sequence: CASSDRGLYEQYF. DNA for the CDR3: TGTGCCAGCAGCGACAGGGGACTCTACGAGCAGTACTTC.